One sample yielded the 28 T cell receptor beta chains listed below, sequenced in a study of T cell repertoires in cytomegalovirus infection (dated by TCRdb to the late 2010s). Sequencing instrument: Illumina HiSeq 1500. TCRdb cleaned the public reads at Q25 with fastp, built clones with MiXCR and kept in-frame beta chains. CDR3 protein sequences are deduplicated, and each keeps its most common genes and DNA. This sample has a few hundred thousand distinct CDR3 sequences in its table, and 15% to 20% of those were observed once. Approximately 8% of the sample rests with the top ten. Source material: PBMCs. Every receptor here comes from a human donor in good health (CMV status not recorded). Some clones in this sample may be carry-over from other donors' samples.

This chain links TRBV20-1 with TRBJ1-2; D call uncertain. The CDR3 is made up of 13 amino acids. Germline loops: CDR1 DFQATT, CDR2 SNEGSKA (reference sequence). Trimming removed 6 bases from V and 0 bases from J, with 11 bases in between. CDR3 coding DNA: TGCAGTGCCCGCCGGGGAGCTAACTATGGCTACACCTTC. Translated, it gives CSARRGANYGYTF.

The J gene is TRBJ2-7, the V gene TRBV6-5; D may match TRBD1 or TRBD2 (5 bases each). Trimming took off 4 bases at V and 1 base at J, with 14 bases between the two ends. The CDR3 runs 15 residues. CDR1 and CDR2 from the germline V gene are MNHEY and SVGAGI. The CDR3: CASSSVAGSSYEQYF. CDR3 sequence (DNA): TGTGCCAGCAGTTCAGTAGCAGGGAGTTCCTACGAGCAGTACTTC.

This clonotype was counted a few times. This chain joins TRBV30 and TRBJ1-1; the match to TRBD1 covers 10 bases. V lost 0 bases and J lost 4; bases outside the gene matches: 8. CDR1 GTSNPN and CDR2 SVGIG come from the germline V gene (reference sequence). The CDR3 spans 16 residues. The DNA for the CDR3 is TGTGCCTGGAGTGTCTCCCCGGGACAGGGGTCCACTGAAGCTTTCTTT. It translates to CAWSVSPGQGSTEAFF.

A few counts support this clonotype. The rearrangement uses TRBV12-3 or TRBV12-4 and TRBJ2-7; 9 positions match TRBD2. After removal of 4 bases from V and 8 bases from J, the junction contained 9 bases not matched to a gene. The CDR3 spans 14 residues. CDR3 DNA: TGTGCCAGCAGTTACCGACTAGCGGCCCTCCAGCAGTACTTC. This codes for CASSYRLAALQQYF.

Only a few counts were recorded for this clonotype. The genes are TRBV7-9 and TRBJ2-3; D unclear. V gave up 5 bases and J gave up 6 bases, with 12 bases separating them. This CDR3 has 13 amino acids. Germline lookup yields CDR1 SEHNR and CDR2 FQNEAQ (reference sequence). CDR3 residues: CASSDLVTDTQYF. CDR3 DNA sequence: TGTGCCAGCAGCGATCTAGTGACCGATACGCAGTATTTT.

This chain uses TRBV15 with TRBJ1-2; TRBD1 agrees at 7 bases. Germline V lookup: CDR1 LNHNV, CDR2 YYDKDF (reference sequence). The CDR3 runs 14 residues. With V trimmed by 3 bases and J by 4 bases, 5 bases remained unmatched. CDR3 DNA sequence: TGTGCCACCAGCAGTACAGGGGTCATCTATGGCTACACCTTC. Translating gives CATSSTGVIYGYTF.

This clonotype was seen only a few times. The chain joins TRBV20-1 to TRBJ2-5; D may correspond to TRBD1 or TRBD2 (5 bases each). The CDR3 length is 12 residues. V was cut by 5 bases and J by 13 bases, with 20 bases left in between. The germline CDR1 and CDR2 sequences are DFQATT and SNEGSKA (reference sequence). The CDR3 protein is CSAGRPGTQLYF. CDR3 DNA sequence: TGCAGTGCTGGTAGACCCGGGACGCAATTGTACTTC.

This clonotype was detected a few times. J is TRBJ1-6 and V is TRBV12-3 or TRBV12-4; D might be TRBD1 (6 bases). The CDR3 length is 14 residues. Trimming removed 3 bases at V and 10 bases at J, with 13 bases between. In DNA, the CDR3 is TGTGCCAGCAGTTTTGGGAGGGGGAGATCACCCCTCCACTTT. Translating gives CASSFGRGRSPLHF.

The V and J genes are TRBV9 and TRBJ2-1; 10 positions match TRBD1. The CDR3 is 14 residues long. The V gene's germline CDR1 is SGDLS and CDR2 YYNGEE. V lost 3 bases to trimming and J lost 6 bases; unmatched junction nucleotides: 3. CDR3 DNA sequence: TGTGCCAGCAGCGGACAGGGGGCGGTCAATGAGCAGTTCTTC. Protein sequence: CASSGQGAVNEQFF.

This clonotype showed up just a few times. This chain connects TRBV20-1 to TRBJ2-3; tentatively, D is TRBD2 (5 bases). The CDR3 length is 14 residues. Germline lookup yields CDR1 DFQATT and CDR2 SNEGSKA (reference sequence). V lost 4 bases to trimming and J lost 2 bases, with 13 bases between them. CDR3 nucleotide sequence: TGCAGTGCTAAAGGAGCCGGGGACACAGATACGCAGTATTTT. Translated, it gives CSAKGAGDTDTQYF.

This clonotype was detected only a few times. The V gene is TRBV5-1, the J gene TRBJ2-7, with 10 bases that match TRBD1. The V gene's germline CDR1 is SGHRS and CDR2 YFSETQ. With V trimmed by 3 bases and J by 5 bases, 8 bases remained unmatched. The CDR3 loop spans 15 amino acids. CDR3: CASSSRQGARDEQYF. The CDR3 nucleotides read TGCGCCAGCAGCTCGAGACAGGGGGCAAGGGACGAGCAGTACTTC.

This clonotype occurred many times. V and J are TRBV7-2 and TRBJ2-7; 10 positions agree with TRBD2. Germline lookup yields CDR1 SGHTA and CDR2 FQGNSA. CDR3 length: 16 amino acids. V was clipped by 1 base and J by 3 bases; unmatched bases: 6. The CDR3 DNA sequence: TGTGCCAGCAGCTTAGTCCCCGGACTAGCGGACTACGAGCAGTACTTC. Amino acids: CASSLVPGLADYEQYF.

This sequence joins TRBV2 and TRBJ2-1; D is ambiguous. Germline V gene sequence: CDR1 SNHLY, CDR2 FYNNEI. V was shortened by 6 bases and J by 6 bases, with 12 bases between the two germline ends. CDR3 length: 13 residues. The CDR3 reads CASRWASRNEQFF. The CDR3 bases are TGTGCCAGCAGGTGGGCGTCGCGCAATGAGCAGTTCTTC.

About this clonotype: Mismatch with germline at one junction end may stem from a read error. V and J are TRBV11-2 and TRBJ1-5; D gene ambiguous. This CDR3 contains 13 residues. Germline V gives CDR1 SGHAT, CDR2 FQNNGV. Written as DNA, the CDR3 is TGTGCCAGCAGCCTTAATAGCAATCAGCACCAGCATTTT. Translating it yields CASSLNSNQHQHF. Using reference TRBV11-2 and TRBJ1-5 for the parts outside the CDR3, the full variable domain is EAGVAQSPRYKIIEKRQSVAFWCNPISGHATLYWYQQILGQGPKLLIQFQNNGVVDDSQLPKDRFSAERLKGVDSTLKIQPAKLEDSAVYLCASSLNSNQHQHFGDGTRLSIL.

This clonotype occurred many times. The chain is built from TRBV12-3 or TRBV12-4 and TRBJ1-5; maybe TRBD1 (5 bases). CDR3 length equals 15 residues. V lost 3 bases to trimming and J lost 2 bases, with 11 bases between them. CDR3 region: CASSLATGGNQPQHF. CDR3 coding DNA: TGTGCCAGCAGTTTGGCCACGGGGGGCAATCAGCCCCAGCATTTT.

This clonotype showed up many times. This chain joins TRBV7-6 and TRBJ2-1, with 7 bases aligning to TRBD1. J gave up 6 bases and V 1 base, and 9 bases lay outside the gene matches. The CDR3 sequence is 16 residues long. Per germline, CDR1 SGHVS and CDR2 FNYEAQ. The CDR3 loop reads CASSLGQGRGSNEQFF. The CDR3 DNA is TGTGCCAGCAGCTTAGGCCAGGGCAGGGGGAGCAATGAGCAGTTCTTC.

The chain couples TRBV18 to TRBJ2-3; 8 nucleotides agree with TRBD2. Trimming cost V 10 bases and J 6 bases; bases outside gene matches: 12. The CDR3 consists of 14 residues. Germline loops: CDR1 KGHSH, CDR2 LQKENI. CDR3 nucleotide sequence: TGTGCCACCGACGCGGGAGGCCCGAGGGATACGCAGTATTTT. Translating gives CATDAGGPRDTQYF.

This clonotype has ten or more counts. The chain links TRBV7-9 to TRBJ2-1, with TRBD2 matching 7 bases. CDR3 length: 16 amino acids. The germline gives CDR1 SEHNR, CDR2 FQNEAQ (reference sequence). Germline trimming cut 7 bases from V and 0 bases from J; bases unmatched to any gene: 9. CDR3 DNA: TGTGCCAGCACCTCGGGAGGAGCAGACTCCTACAATGAGCAGTTCTTC. Translation: CASTSGGADSYNEQFF.

This chain joins TRBV30 and TRBJ2-1; 9 positions agree with TRBD1. The V gene's germline CDR1 is GTSNPN and CDR2 SVGIG (reference sequence). CDR3 length: 14 amino acids. V dropped 3 bases and J dropped 8; count of bases not matched to a gene: 8. CDR3 bases: TGTGCCTGGAGCGATGGACAGGGGAGCGATGAGCAGTTCTTC. Residues: CAWSDGQGSDEQFF. The whole variable domain, filled in from reference TRBV30 and TRBJ2-1, reads SQTIHQWPATLVQPVGSPLSLECTVEGTSNPNLYWYRQAAGRGLQLLFYSVGIGQISSEVPQNLSASRPQDRQFILSSKKLLLSDSGFYLCAWSDGQGSDEQFFGPGTRLTVL.

This clonotype was observed a handful of times. The rearrangement links TRBV28 to TRBJ1-3; D gene unclear. Germline lookup yields CDR1 MDHEN and CDR2 SYDVKM. The CDR3 runs 16 residues. V was pared by 7 bases and J by 2 bases, with 18 bases between. CDR3 protein: CASTRYLGNPGNTIYF. The CDR3 nucleotides are TGTGCCAGCACCCGGTATTTGGGCAACCCTGGAAACACCATATATTTT. The full variable domain, its missing parts supplied by reference TRBV28 and TRBJ1-3, is DVKVTQSSRYLVKRTGEKVFLECVQDMDHENMFWYRQDPGLGLRLIYFSYDVKMKEKGDIPEGYSVSREKKERFSLILESASTNQTSMYLCASTRYLGNPGNTIYFGEGSWLTVV.

This clonotype was counted many times. This chain connects TRBV28 to TRBJ2-1; tentative D call: TRBD2 (6 bases). From germline, CDR1 is MDHEN and CDR2 SYDVKM. V was shortened by 4 bases and J by 16 bases, with 14 bases between the two germline ends. This CDR3 comprises 11 residues. The CDR3 sequence is CASSSSASPFF. CDR3 nucleotide sequence: TGTGCCAGCAGTTCTAGCGCTTCTCCCTTCTTC.

This clonotype appeared many times. This chain uses TRBV4-2 with TRBJ2-7; a possible D gene is TRBD1 (6 bases). Germline CDR1 is LGHNA and CDR2 is YNFKEQ. V lost 5 bases and J lost 5, with 16 bases in between. The CDR3 length is 14 residues. CDR3 coding DNA: TGTGCCAGCAGCTCAACAGGGAAGAGAAACGAGCAGTACTTC. Its translation is CASSSTGKRNEQYF.

This sequence joins TRBV2 and TRBJ2-1, with TRBD2 matching 7 bases. Germline values: CDR1 SNHLY, CDR2 FYNNEI. The CDR3 totals 16 residues. J was trimmed by 5 bases and V by 5 bases; bases with no gene match: 12. The chain's CDR3 is CASSRGRDRVHNEQFF. DNA of the CDR3: TGTGCCAGCAGTCGGGGGAGGGACCGCGTCCACAATGAGCAGTTCTTC.

This chain links TRBV20-1 with TRBJ2-2; TRBD2 aligns across 8 bases. With 3 bases clipped from V and 7 bases from J, the junction kept 13 bases outside the gene matches. The CDR3 covers 16 residues. CDR1 and CDR2 (germline): DFQATT, SNEGSKA (reference sequence). CDR3 nucleotides: TGCAGTGCTAGGAAGGGGAGCGGGAGCGGCGGCGGGGAGCTGTTTTTT. It yields the protein CSARKGSGSGGGELFF.

The sample holds many counts of this clonotype. The chain links TRBV12-3 or TRBV12-4 to TRBJ1-1, with D possibly matching TRBD1 (5 bases). This CDR3 has 14 residues. The V end lost 7 bases, the J end lost 6 bases, and 18 bases lay between the germline ends. The CDR3 DNA reads TGTGCCAGCACACTAGGACATTCGATCGCTGAAGCTTTCTTT. Translation: CASTLGHSIAEAFF.

Regarding this clonotype: Being one base from a much bigger clone, this may be a read error. The rearrangement links TRBV7-2 to TRBJ1-1; D is possibly TRBD1 (5 bases). CDR1 is SGHTA, CDR2 FQGNSA, per germline. CDR3 length: 13 residues. This chain's CDR3 is CASTGGMNNEAFF. The CDR3 DNA reads TGTGCCAGCACGGGGGGAATGAACAATGAAGCTTTCTTT.

The chain recombines TRBV2 with TRBJ1-3; the D is unclear. V dropped 6 bases and J dropped 0 bases, with 9 bases sitting between them. The CDR3 totals 14 residues. Germline CDR1 reads SNHLY; CDR2 reads FYNNEI. As DNA, the CDR3 is TGTGCCAGCAGGCCCAGGATCTCTGGAAACACCATATATTTT. Its translation is CASRPRISGNTIYF.

This clonotype has ten or more counts. V is TRBV7-2 and J is TRBJ2-3, with D uncertain. This CDR3 region has 13 residues. V lost 5 bases and J lost 6, with 12 bases in between. The V gene's germline CDR1 is SGHTA and CDR2 FQGNSA. The CDR3 nucleotides are TGTGCCAGCAGCCTGTGGGGTTGGGATACGCAGTATTTT. Translated, it gives CASSLWGWDTQYF.